This entry concerns a single TCR beta chain. Its antigen is not identified. The donors belonged to the 120-subject validation cohort, separate from the approximately 670-subject first cohort. These data come from a study of cytomegalovirus exposure and HLA in healthy donors. Study-wide results and caveats: High sensitivity and specificity were reportedly achieved when the classifier diagnosed cytomegalovirus status. The study labeled more than 150 TCR beta chains cytomegalovirus-associated.

Per the germline V gene, CDR1 is MNHEY and CDR2 is SMNVEV (reference sequence). CDR3 length: 15 residues. The ends lost 0 bases at V and 7 bases at J; junction bases unmatched: 6. Clones were read by immunoSEQ multiplex PCR, and TCRdb kept only the in-frame ones, dropping some. The repertoire has about 95,000 clones, about 85% of them found once; the top ten carry 20% to 25%. This sequence was found in a man aged 18 to 35 in good health and CMV-seropositive. The V call is TRBV27, the J call TRBJ1-5; 7 nucleotides align to TRBD1. Sequences were obtained from PBMCs. CDR3 coding DNA: TGTGCCAGCAGTTTATCACAGGGGCCAGGGCAGCCCCAGCATTTT. Amino acids: CASSLSQGPGQPQHF.